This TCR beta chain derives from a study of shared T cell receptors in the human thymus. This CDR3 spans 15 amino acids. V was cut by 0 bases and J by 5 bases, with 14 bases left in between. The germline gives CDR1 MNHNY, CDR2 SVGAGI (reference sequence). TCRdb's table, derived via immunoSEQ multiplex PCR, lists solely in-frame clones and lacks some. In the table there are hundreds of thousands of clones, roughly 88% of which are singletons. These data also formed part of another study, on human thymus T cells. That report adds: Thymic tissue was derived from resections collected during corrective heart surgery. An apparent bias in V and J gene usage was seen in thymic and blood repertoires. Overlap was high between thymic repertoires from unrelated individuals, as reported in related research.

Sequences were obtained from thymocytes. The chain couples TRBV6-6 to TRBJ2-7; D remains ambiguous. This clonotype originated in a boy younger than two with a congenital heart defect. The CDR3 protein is CASSYSYSLGDEQYF. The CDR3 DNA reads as TGTGCCAGCAGTTACTCGTACTCGTTGGGCGACGAGCAGTACTTC.